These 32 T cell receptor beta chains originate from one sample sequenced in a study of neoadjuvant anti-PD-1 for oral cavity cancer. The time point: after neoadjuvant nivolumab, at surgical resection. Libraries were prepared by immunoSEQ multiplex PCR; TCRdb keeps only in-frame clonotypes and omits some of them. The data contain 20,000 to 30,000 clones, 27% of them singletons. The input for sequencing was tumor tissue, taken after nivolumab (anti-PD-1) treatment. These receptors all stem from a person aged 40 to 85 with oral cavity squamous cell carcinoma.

This CDR3 is CASVKQDERRAFF. The CDR3 nucleotides read TGCGCCAGCGTGAAACAGGACGAGAGGAGAGCTTTCTTT. The rearrangement uses TRBV10-2 and TRBJ1-1; the D gene is possibly TRBD1 (5 bases). V was cut by 8 bases and J by 10 bases, with 20 bases left in between. Germline V gene sequence: CDR1 WSHSY, CDR2 SAAADI. The CDR3 loop spans 13 amino acids.

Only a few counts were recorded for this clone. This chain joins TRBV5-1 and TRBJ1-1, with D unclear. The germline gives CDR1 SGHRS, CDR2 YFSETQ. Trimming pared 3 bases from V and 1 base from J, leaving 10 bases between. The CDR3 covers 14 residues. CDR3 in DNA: TGCGCCAGCAGCTCTACCCGGGGGAACACTGAAGCTTTCTTT. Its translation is CASSSTRGNTEAFF.

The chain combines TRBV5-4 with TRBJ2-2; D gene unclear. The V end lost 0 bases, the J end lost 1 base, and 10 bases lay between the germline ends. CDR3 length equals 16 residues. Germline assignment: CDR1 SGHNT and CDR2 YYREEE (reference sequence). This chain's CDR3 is CASSLARSRNTGELFF. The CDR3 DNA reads TGTGCCAGCAGCTTGGCGCGCTCAAGGAACACCGGGGAGCTGTTTTTT.

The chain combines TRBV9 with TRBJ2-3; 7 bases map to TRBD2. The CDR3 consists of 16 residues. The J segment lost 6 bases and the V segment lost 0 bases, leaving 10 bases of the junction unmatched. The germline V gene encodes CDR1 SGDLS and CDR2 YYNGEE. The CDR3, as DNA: TGTGCCAGCAGCGTAGCCTTCGGACTAGTCGTCGATACGCAGTATTTT. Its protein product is CASSVAFGLVVDTQYF.

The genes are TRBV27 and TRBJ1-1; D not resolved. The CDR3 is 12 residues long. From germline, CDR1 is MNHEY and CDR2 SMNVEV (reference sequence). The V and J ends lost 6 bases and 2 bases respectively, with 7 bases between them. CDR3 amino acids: CASRHGNTEAFF. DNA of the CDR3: TGTGCCAGCAGACACGGAAACACTGAAGCTTTCTTT.

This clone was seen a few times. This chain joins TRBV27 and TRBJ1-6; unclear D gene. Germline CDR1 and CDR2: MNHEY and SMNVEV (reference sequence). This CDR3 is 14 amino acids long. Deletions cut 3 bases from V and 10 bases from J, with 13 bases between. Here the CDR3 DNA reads TGTGCCAGCAGTTTTCGGGCAGAAACATCACCCCTCCACTTT. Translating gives CASSFRAETSPLHF.

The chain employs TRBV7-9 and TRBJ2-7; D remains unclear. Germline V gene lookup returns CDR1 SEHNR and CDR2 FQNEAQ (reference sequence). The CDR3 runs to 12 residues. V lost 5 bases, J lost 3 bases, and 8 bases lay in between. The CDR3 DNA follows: TGTGCCAGCAGCCGTATAGACTACGAGCAGTACTTC. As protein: CASSRIDYEQYF.

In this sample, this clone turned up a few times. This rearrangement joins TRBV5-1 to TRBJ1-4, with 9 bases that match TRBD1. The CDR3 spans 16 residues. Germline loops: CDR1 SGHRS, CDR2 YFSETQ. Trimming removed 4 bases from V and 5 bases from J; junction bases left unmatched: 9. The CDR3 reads CASSIGQGNGNEKLFF. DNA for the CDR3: TGCGCCAGCAGCATCGGACAGGGGAACGGGAATGAAAAACTGTTTTTT. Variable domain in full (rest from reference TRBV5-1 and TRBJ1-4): KAGVTQTPRYLIKTRGQQVTLSCSPISGHRSVSWYQQTPGQGLQFLFEYFSETQRNKGNFPGRFSGRQFSNSRSEMNVSTLELGDSALYLCASSIGQGNGNEKLFFGSGTQLSVL.

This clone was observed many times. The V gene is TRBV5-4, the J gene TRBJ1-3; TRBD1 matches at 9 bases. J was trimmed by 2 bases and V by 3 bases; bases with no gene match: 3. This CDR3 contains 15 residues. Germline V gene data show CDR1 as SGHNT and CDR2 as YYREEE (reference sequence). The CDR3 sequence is CASSSDRGTGNTIYF. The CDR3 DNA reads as TGTGCCAGCAGCTCGGACAGGGGTACTGGAAACACCATATATTTT. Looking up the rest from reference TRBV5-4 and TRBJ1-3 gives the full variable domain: ETGVTQSPTHLIKTRGQQVTLRCSSQSGHNTVSWYQQALGQGPQFIFQYYREEENGRGNFPPRFSGLQFPNYSSELNVNALELDDSALYLCASSSDRGTGNTIYFGEGSWLTVV.

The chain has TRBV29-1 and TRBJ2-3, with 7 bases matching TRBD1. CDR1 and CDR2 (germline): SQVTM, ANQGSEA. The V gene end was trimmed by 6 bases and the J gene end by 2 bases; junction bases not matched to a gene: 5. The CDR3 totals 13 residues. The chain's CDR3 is CSVSGQNTDTQYF. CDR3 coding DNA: TGCAGCGTATCGGGACAGAACACAGATACGCAGTATTTT.

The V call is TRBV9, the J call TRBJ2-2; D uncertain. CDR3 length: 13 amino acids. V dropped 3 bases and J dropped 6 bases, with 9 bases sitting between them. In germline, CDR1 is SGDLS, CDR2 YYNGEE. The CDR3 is CASSGPGAGELFF. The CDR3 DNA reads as TGTGCCAGCAGCGGACCCGGTGCCGGGGAGCTGTTTTTT.

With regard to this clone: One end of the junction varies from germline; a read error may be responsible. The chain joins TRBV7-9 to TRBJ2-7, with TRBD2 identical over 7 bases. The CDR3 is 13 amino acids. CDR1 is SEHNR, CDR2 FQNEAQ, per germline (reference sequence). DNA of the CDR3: TGCGCCAGCAGCCAAGCGGGAACCGTCGAGCAGTACTTC. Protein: CASSQAGTVEQYF.

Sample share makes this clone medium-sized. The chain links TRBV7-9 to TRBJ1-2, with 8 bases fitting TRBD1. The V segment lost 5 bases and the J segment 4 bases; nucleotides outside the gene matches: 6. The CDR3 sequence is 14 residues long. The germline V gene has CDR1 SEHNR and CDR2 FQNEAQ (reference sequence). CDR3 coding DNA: TGTGCCAGCAGCCGATCGACAGGGGTCTATGGCTACACCTTC. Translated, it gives CASSRSTGVYGYTF.

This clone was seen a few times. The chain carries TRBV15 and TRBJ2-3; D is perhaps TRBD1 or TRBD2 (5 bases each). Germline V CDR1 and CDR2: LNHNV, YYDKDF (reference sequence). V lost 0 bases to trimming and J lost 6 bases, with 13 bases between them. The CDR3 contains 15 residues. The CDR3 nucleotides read TGTGCCACCAGCAGAGATCGGGGATCAGGGGATACGCAGTATTTT. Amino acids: CATSRDRGSGDTQYF.

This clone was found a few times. For the CDR3, the DNA is TGTGCCAGCAGTGGGTGGACTAGCGGGAGGGCGGGTAATGAGCAGTTCTTC. Translated: CASSGWTSGRAGNEQFF. The chain joins TRBV6-1 to TRBJ2-1, with TRBD2 identical over 15 bases. The CDR3 totals 17 residues. Germline V CDR1 and CDR2: MNHNS, SASEGT. Germline trimming cut 4 bases from V and 7 bases from J; bases unmatched to any gene: 8.

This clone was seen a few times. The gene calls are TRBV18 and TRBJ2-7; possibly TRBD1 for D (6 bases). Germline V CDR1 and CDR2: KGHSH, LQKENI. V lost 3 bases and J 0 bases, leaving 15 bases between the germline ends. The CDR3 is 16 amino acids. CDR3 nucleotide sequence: TGTGCCAGCTCACCGGTTCCGGGACAAAACTCCTACGAGCAGTACTTC. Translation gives CASSPVPGQNSYEQYF.

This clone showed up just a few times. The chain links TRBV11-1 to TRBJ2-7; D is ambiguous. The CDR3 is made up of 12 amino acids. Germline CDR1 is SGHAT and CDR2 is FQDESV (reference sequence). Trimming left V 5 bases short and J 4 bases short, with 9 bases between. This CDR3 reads CASSPSGYEQYF. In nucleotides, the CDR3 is TGTGCCAGCAGCCCGTCTGGGTACGAGCAGTACTTC.

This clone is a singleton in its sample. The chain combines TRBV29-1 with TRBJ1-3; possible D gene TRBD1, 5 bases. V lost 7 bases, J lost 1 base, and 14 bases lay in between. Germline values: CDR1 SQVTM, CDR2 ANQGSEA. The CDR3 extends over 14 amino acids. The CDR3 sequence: CSAFGGGSGNTIYF. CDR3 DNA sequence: TGCAGCGCCTTCGGCGGGGGGTCTGGAAACACCATATATTTT.

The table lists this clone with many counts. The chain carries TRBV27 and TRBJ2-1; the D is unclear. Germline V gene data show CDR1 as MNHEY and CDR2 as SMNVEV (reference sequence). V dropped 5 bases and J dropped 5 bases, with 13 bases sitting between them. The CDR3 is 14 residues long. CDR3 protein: CASSISSSDNEQFF. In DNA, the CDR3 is TGTGCCAGCAGTATAAGTTCATCTGACAATGAGCAGTTCTTC.

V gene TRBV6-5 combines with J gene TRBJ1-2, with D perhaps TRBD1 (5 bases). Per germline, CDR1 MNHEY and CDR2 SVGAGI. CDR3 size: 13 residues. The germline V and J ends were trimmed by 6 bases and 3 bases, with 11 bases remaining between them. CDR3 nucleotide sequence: TGTGCCAGCAGCTCCTGGACATACTATGGCTACACCTTC. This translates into CASSSWTYYGYTF.

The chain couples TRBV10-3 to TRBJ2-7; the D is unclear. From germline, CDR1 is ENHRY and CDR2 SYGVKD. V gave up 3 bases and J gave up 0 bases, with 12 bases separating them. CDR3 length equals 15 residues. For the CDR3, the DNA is TGTGCCATCAGTGACGACGCCGCTAGCTCCTACGAGCAGTACTTC. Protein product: CAISDDAASSYEQYF.

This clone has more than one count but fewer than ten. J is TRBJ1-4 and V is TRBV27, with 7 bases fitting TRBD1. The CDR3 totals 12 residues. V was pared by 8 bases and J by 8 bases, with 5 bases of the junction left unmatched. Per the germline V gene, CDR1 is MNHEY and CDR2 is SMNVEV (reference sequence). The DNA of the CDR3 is TGTGCCAGCGGTGACAGGGAGGAAAAACTGTTTTTT. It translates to CASGDREEKLFF.

The CDR3 is CAWKGLAGGPDETQYF. CDR3 DNA sequence: TGTGCCTGGAAAGGACTAGCGGGGGGGCCCGATGAGACCCAGTACTTC. The chain is built from TRBV30 and TRBJ2-5, with 15 bases that match TRBD2. The CDR3 is made up of 16 amino acids. Germline values: CDR1 GTSNPN, CDR2 SVGIG (reference sequence). After removal of 4 bases from V and 5 bases from J, the junction contained 8 bases not matched to a gene.

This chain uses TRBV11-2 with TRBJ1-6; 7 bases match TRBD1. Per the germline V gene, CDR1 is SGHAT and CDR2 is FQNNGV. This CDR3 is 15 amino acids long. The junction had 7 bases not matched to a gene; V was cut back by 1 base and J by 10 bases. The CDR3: CASSLAADRASPLHF. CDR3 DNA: TGTGCCAGCAGCTTAGCCGCCGACAGGGCCTCACCCCTCCACTTT.

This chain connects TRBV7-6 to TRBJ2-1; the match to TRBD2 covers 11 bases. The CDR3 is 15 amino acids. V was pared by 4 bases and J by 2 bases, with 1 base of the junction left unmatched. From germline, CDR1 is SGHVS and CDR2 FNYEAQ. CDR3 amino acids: CASSSSGGTYNEQFF. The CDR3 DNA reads TGTGCCAGCAGCTCTAGCGGGGGGACCTACAATGAGCAGTTCTTC.

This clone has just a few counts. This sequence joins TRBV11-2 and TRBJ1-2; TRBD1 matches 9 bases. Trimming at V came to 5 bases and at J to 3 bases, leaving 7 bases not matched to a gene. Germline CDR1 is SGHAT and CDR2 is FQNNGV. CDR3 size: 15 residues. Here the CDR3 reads CASSPWTGDYYGYTF. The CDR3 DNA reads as TGTGCCAGCAGCCCCTGGACAGGGGATTACTATGGCTACACCTTC. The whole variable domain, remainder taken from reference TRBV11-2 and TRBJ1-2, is EAGVAQSPRYKIIEKRQSVAFWCNPISGHATLYWYQQILGQGPKLLIQFQNNGVVDDSQLPKDRFSAERLKGVDSTLKIQPAKLEDSAVYLCASSPWTGDYYGYTFGSGTRLTVV.

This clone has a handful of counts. CDR3 region: CASSLKVVGQGAEKLFF. The CDR3 DNA is TGTGCCAGCAGCTTGAAGGTTGTGGGACAGGGGGCAGAAAAACTGTTTTTT. The chain uses TRBV7-9 and TRBJ1-4; 12 bases are a match to TRBD1. V was pared by 3 bases and J by 8 bases, with 10 bases of the junction left unmatched. The germline gives CDR1 SEHNR, CDR2 FQNEAQ (reference sequence). This CDR3 is built from 17 residues.

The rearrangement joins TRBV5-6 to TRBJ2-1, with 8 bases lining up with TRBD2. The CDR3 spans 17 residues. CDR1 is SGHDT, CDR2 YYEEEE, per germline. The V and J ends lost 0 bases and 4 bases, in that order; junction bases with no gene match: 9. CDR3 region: CASSLVQAGEAYNEQFF. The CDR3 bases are TGTGCCAGCAGCTTGGTCCAAGCGGGGGAAGCGTACAATGAGCAGTTCTTC.

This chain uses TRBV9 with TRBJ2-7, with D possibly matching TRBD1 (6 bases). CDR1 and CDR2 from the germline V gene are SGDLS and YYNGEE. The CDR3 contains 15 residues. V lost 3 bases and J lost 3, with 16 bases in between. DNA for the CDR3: TGTGCCAGCAGCGCCCAGCCGACAGGTAGCTACGAGCAGTACTTC. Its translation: CASSAQPTGSYEQYF.

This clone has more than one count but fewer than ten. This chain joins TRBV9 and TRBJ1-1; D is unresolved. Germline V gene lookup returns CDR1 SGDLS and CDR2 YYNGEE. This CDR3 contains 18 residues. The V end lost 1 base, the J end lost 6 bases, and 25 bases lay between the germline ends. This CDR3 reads CASSVHNPFRQSSAEAFF. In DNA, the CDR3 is TGTGCCAGCAGCGTACATAATCCCTTTCGGCAGTCAAGCGCTGAAGCTTTCTTT.

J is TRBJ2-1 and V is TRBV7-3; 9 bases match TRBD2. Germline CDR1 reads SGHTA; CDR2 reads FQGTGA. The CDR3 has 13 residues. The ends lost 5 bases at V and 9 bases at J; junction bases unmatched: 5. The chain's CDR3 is CASSVQTSGEQFF. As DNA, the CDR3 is TGTGCCAGCAGCGTCCAGACTAGCGGTGAGCAGTTCTTC.

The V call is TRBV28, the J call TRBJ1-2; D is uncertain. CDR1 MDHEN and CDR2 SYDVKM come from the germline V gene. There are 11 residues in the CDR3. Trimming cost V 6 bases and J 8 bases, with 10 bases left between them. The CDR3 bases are TGTGCCAGCAGCCAGAACACGGGCTACACCTTC. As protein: CASSQNTGYTF.